These T cell receptor beta chains were read from a single sample in a study of T cells in Graves' hyperthyroidism and ophthalmopathy. One entry per CDR3 protein, called by TCRdb with MiXCR from the multiplex PCR reads. The sample contains 390,000 or so distinct CDR3 sequences, about 15% of which appear only once. The sample was blood. The receptors were gathered from a man between 18 and 29 years old with Graves' ophthalmopathy. Each CDR3 is given with its conserved first and last residue. The D gene is left open where the match is weak. Size is stated for part of the rows, as once, few or many counts, or as a class when the clone is expanded.

>-|few|TRBJ1-2|TRBV5-1
CASSLATRIPLVNYGYTF
TGCGCCAGCAGCTTGGCCACAAGGATTCCTCTCGTCAACTATGGCTACACCTTC
>-|-|TRBJ1-1|TRBV10-3
CAISERTQNTEAFF
TGTGCCATCAGTGAGAGGACACAGAACACTGAAGCTTTCTTT
>TRBD2|few|TRBJ2-2|TRBV7-9
CASNPTSAGELFF
TGTGCCAGCAACCCTACTAGCGCCGGGGAGCTGTTTTTT
>TRBD1|-|TRBJ1-4|TRBV6-1
CATGQGAEKLFF
TGTGCCACCGGACAGGGCGCTGAAAAACTGTTTTTT
>-|many|TRBJ2-7|TRBV19
CASSIRVGAITEYEQYF
TGTGCCAGTAGTATACGAGTAGGCGCAATTACGGAATACGAGCAGTACTTC
>-|many|TRBJ1-2|TRBV6-1
CASSSLQRSNYGYTF
TGTGCCAGCAGTTCCTTACAGCGATCTAACTATGGCTACACCTTC
>TRBD1|-|TRBJ2-7|TRBV20-1
CSAYDRERRQQYF
TGCAGTGCTTATGACAGGGAAAGGCGTCAGCAGTACTTC
>TRBD2|many|TRBJ2-1|TRBV7-8
CASSSSGGALIYNEQFF
TGTGCCAGCAGCTCAAGCGGGGGGGCTCTAATCTACAATGAGCAGTTCTTC
>TRBD2|many|TRBJ2-7|TRBV4-1
CASSQGLAGGTSYEQYF
TGCGCCAGCAGCCAAGGGCTAGCGGGAGGGACCAGCTACGAGCAGTACTTC
>TRBD1|-|TRBJ1-3|TRBV7-8
CASSLVPGQGLNTIYF
TGTGCCAGCAGCTTAGTTCCAGGACAGGGGTTAAACACCATATATTTT
>TRBD2|-|TRBJ2-7|TRBV20-1
CSARSRTSGRVLPYEQYF
TGCAGTGCTAGATCCCGGACTAGCGGGAGGGTTCTCCCTTACGAGCAGTACTTC
>TRBD1|many|TRBJ2-2|TRBV19
CASSIWTRQDRDGGELFF
TGTGCCAGTAGTATTTGGACGCGTCAAGACAGGGATGGCGGGGAGCTGTTTTTT
>-|many|TRBJ2-7|TRBV11-3
CASSLRQGRTYEQYF
TGTGCCAGCAGCTTAAGGCAAGGAAGGACCTACGAGCAGTACTTC